A selection of T cell receptor beta chains follows, all from one sample in a study of regulatory T cells in long-lasting Graves disease. A single record per CDR3 protein comes from TCRdb applying MiXCR to the multiplex PCR reads. The repertoire holds 360,000 or so distinct CDR3 sequences, with 15% to 20% as singletons. This sample was also put to use in a study of T cells in Graves' hyperthyroidism and ophthalmopathy.

Sequenced material: peripheral blood mononuclear cells (PBMCs), taken at new diagnosis, from a patient treated with antithyroid drugs. The receptors derive from a woman aged 18-29 years with Graves disease. Each CDR3 is given with its conserved first and last residue. The order of the fields is clone size, CDR3 length, J gene, D gene, V gene, CDR3 protein, CDR3 DNA. A D gene is named only where the DNA matches it firmly. The size entry is marked missing in some rows and otherwise reads once, few, many or a size class.

many | 18 | TRBJ2-3 | TRBD2 | TRBV2 | CASRILWTSGRETDTQYF | TGTGCCAGCAGGATCCTCTGGACTAGCGGGAGAGAAACAGATACGCAGTATTTT
few | 15 | TRBJ2-1 | NA | TRBV4-1 | CASSPVGLSYNEQFF | TGCGCCAGCAGCCCCGTTGGACTTTCCTACAATGAGCAGTTCTTC
many | 14 | TRBJ2-1 | TRBD2 | TRBV20-1 | CSALAGGLYNEQFF | TGCAGTGCTCTAGCGGGGGGGCTCTACAATGAGCAGTTCTTC
many | 14 | TRBJ2-3 | NA | TRBV5-1 | CASTFNPYTDTQYF | TGCGCCAGCACCTTCAACCCATATACAGATACGCAGTATTTT
NA | 16 | TRBJ1-2 | TRBD1 | TRBV19 | CASSHQQGTLNYGYTF | TGTGCCAGTAGTCACCAACAGGGGACTCTTAACTATGGCTACACCTTC
many | 14 | TRBJ2-2 | NA | TRBV7-9 | CASSNGRNTGELFF | TGTGCCAGCAGCAATGGGAGGAACACCGGGGAGCTGTTTTTT
NA | 18 | TRBJ1-6 | NA | TRBV2 | CASSEAPTSWGIGSPLHF | TGTGCCAGCAGTGAAGCCCCTACGAGCTGGGGTATCGGTTCACCCCTCCACTTT
NA | 14 | TRBJ1-5 | NA | TRBV24-1 | CATSEGTSNQPQHF | TGTGCCACCAGTGAGGGTACTAGCAATCAGCCCCAGCATTTT
many | 12 | TRBJ2-1 | NA | TRBV11-3 | CASSLLPNEQFF | TGTGCCAGCAGCTTACTTCCCAATGAGCAGTTCTTC
many | 15 | TRBJ2-1 | NA | TRBV6-2/TRBV6-3 | CASSYSNAGNNEQFF | TGTGCCAGCAGTTACTCGAACGCAGGGAACAATGAGCAGTTCTTC
NA | 17 | TRBJ2-3 | NA | TRBV4-2 | CASSLDSLVGGSNTQYF | TGTGCCAGCAGCCTCGATTCGTTGGTGGGAGGCTCAAATACGCAGTATTTT
many | 17 | TRBJ2-3 | TRBD1 | TRBV5-1 | CASSLTIRQGLTDTQYF | TGTGCCAGCAGCTTGACCATTAGACAGGGCTTGACAGATACGCAGTATTTT
NA | 15 | TRBJ1-1 | NA | TRBV12-3/TRBV12-4 | CASSFIGVTGTEAFF | TGTGCCAGCAGTTTTATAGGGGTTACTGGCACTGAAGCTTTCTTT
NA | 12 | TRBJ2-6 | NA | TRBV29-1 | CSVYSGANVLTF | TGCAGCGTGTATTCCGGGGCCAACGTCCTGACTTTC
few | 18 | TRBJ2-2 | NA | TRBV7-6 | CASSLVRAGRGNTGELFF | TGTGCCAGCAGCTTAGTTAGGGCTGGCAGGGGGAACACCGGGGAGCTGTTTTTT
many | 16 | TRBJ2-7 | NA | TRBV18 | CASSPLPVPGNYEQYF | TGTGCCAGCTCACCACTCCCAGTCCCGGGGAACTACGAGCAGTACTTC